A single sample gave rise to the 22 T cell receptor beta chains below, sequenced in a study of T cells in Graves' hyperthyroidism and ophthalmopathy. The source material, RNA transcripts, was used to amplify TCR beta CDR3 regions. Carried out on the TCR CDR3, a first-round RT-PCR used the HTBI primer set. TCRdb passed the multiplex PCR reads through MiXCR, listing each CDR3 protein once. The data hold approximately 640,000 distinct CDR3 sequences, with around 15% observed a single time. The sequenced material came from blood. The receptors were gathered from a woman aged 25 to 45 with Graves' hyperthyroidism.

The gene calls are TRBV4-1 and TRBJ2-3; 8 bases map to TRBD1. V lost 1 base to trimming and J lost 2 bases; unmatched junction nucleotides: 11. In germline, CDR1 is MGHRA, CDR2 YSYEKL. CDR3 size: 18 residues. The CDR3 loop reads CASSQGPRTGIYTDTQYF. The CDR3 DNA sequence: TGCGCCAGCAGCCAAGGACCCCGGACAGGGATTTACACAGATACGCAGTATTTT.

This chain joins TRBV7-9 and TRBJ1-3; no firm D call. The length of the CDR3 is 12 residues. Germline V gene data show CDR1 as SEHNR and CDR2 as FQNEAQ (reference sequence). The V gene lost 8 bases and the J gene lost 2 bases, with 7 bases spanning the gap. The CDR3, as DNA: TGTGCCAGCGAACCTACTGGAAACACCATATATTTT. Its protein product is CASEPTGNTIYF.

This clonotype has more than one count but fewer than ten. The V call is TRBV4-1, the J call TRBJ2-1, with D perhaps matching TRBD1 or TRBD2 (5 bases each). The CDR3 consists of 15 residues. Germline lookup yields CDR1 MGHRA and CDR2 YSYEKL. V was cut by 0 bases and J by 3 bases, with 9 bases left in between. CDR3 nucleotide sequence: TGCGCCAGCAGCCAAGATCTGGGGGACTACAATGAGCAGTTCTTC. Protein product: CASSQDLGDYNEQFF.

A few counts support this clonotype. V usage is TRBV18 and J usage is TRBJ2-1, with 13 bases that match TRBD2. Germline V gene lookup returns CDR1 KGHSH and CDR2 LQKENI. V shed 3 bases, J shed 13 bases, and the junction held 12 bases outside the gene matches. This CDR3 is built from 16 residues. The CDR3 DNA sequence: TGTGCCAGCTCACCCAACCGGGGGACTAGCGGGATGGAACAGTTCTTC. This sequence encodes CASSPNRGTSGMEQFF.

This clonotype has at least ten counts. The V gene is TRBV28, the J gene TRBJ2-7, with TRBD2 as a possible D gene (5 bases). Germline CDR1 is MDHEN and CDR2 is SYDVKM. V lost 2 bases, J lost 0 bases, and 8 bases lay in between. The CDR3 is 14 residues long. The CDR3 coding sequence is TGTGCCAGCAGTTTAGAGGGTGGCTCCTACGAGCAGTACTTC. Translating it yields CASSLEGGSYEQYF.

This sequence joins TRBV19 and TRBJ1-1, with D unclear. Germline lookup yields CDR1 LNHDA and CDR2 SQIVND (reference sequence). Between the trimmed V and J ends, which lost 4 bases and 6 bases, there was a span of 9 bases. CDR3 length: 12 residues. CDR3 region: CASSNPGSEAFF. The CDR3 DNA follows: TGTGCCAGTAGTAATCCTGGGTCTGAAGCTTTCTTT.

The J gene is TRBJ1-5, the V gene TRBV9, with D uncertain. V gave up 1 base and J gave up 3 bases, with 11 bases separating them. The length of the CDR3 is 15 residues. Germline-derived CDR1 and CDR2 are SGDLS and YYNGEE. The CDR3 spells CASSVWADINQPQHF. CDR3 DNA: TGTGCCAGCAGCGTATGGGCAGATATCAATCAGCCCCAGCATTTT.

This clonotype was detected a few times. The rearrangement joins TRBV6-4 to TRBJ2-7; D tentatively fits TRBD1 or TRBD2 (7 bases each). The V and J ends lost 11 bases and 1 base respectively, with 18 bases between them. CDR3 length equals 14 residues. Germline CDR1 and CDR2: MRHNA and SNTAGT. The CDR3 sequence is CAPGRGQHSYEQYF. DNA of the CDR3: TGTGCCCCAGGGAGGGGGCAGCATTCCTACGAGCAGTACTTC.

V gene TRBV6-2 or TRBV6-3 combines with J gene TRBJ2-3, with no clear D. Deletions cut 2 bases from V and 6 bases from J, with 9 bases between. CDR1 is MNHEY and CDR2 is SVGEGT in the germline V gene. The CDR3 extends over 13 amino acids. Here the CDR3 reads CASSYGVLDTQYF. The CDR3 region has the DNA TGTGCCAGCAGTTACGGGGTTTTGGATACGCAGTATTTT.

This clonotype was picked up many times. The chain recombines TRBV6-6 with TRBJ2-7; D remains ambiguous. Germline loops: CDR1 MNHNY, CDR2 SVGAGI (reference sequence). Trimming shortened V by 0 bases and J by 1 base, and 7 bases separated the two germline ends. The CDR3 totals 14 residues. The CDR3 nucleotides read TGTGCCAGCAGTTACTCGGGCAGGTCCTACGAGCAGTACTTC. Protein: CASSYSGRSYEQYF.

With respect to this clonotype: A single base separates this from a much larger clone, so it may be a read error. The rearrangement uses TRBV20-1 and TRBJ2-7; no clear D gene. The J call may not be correct, given that the DNA end is closer to TRBJ2-1. Germline CDR1 reads DFQATT; CDR2 reads SNEGSKA (reference sequence). The CDR3 is 14 residues long. The CDR3 loop reads CSALAESNSYEQFF. CDR3 DNA sequence: TGCAGTGCTCTTGCGGAAAGTAACTCTTACGAGCAGTTCTTC.

This clonotype was observed many times. The rearrangement joins TRBV12-3 or TRBV12-4 to TRBJ1-1, with 7 bases fitting TRBD1. V trimming: 6 bases; J trimming: 0 bases; junction bases outside the gene matches: 4. There are 14 residues in the CDR3. CDR3 in DNA: TGTGCCAGCAGCCCGGGACAGATGAACACTGAAGCTTTCTTT. This gives the protein CASSPGQMNTEAFF.

This clonotype was detected only once. This may arise from a read error, as a much more abundant clone is one base away. The J gene is TRBJ1-1, the V gene TRBV20-1; the D is unclear. Germline values: CDR1 DFQATT, CDR2 SNEGSKA (reference sequence). This CDR3 is built from 13 residues. The ends were cut back, 0 bases at V and 0 bases at J, with 5 bases in the middle. CDR3 sequence: CSARDRMNTEAFF. As DNA, the CDR3 is TGCAGTGCTAGAGACAGGATGAACACTGAAGCTTTCTTT.

This clonotype came up many times. The chain recombines TRBV7-8 with TRBJ2-1, with TRBD2 matching 14 bases. The CDR3 totals 16 residues. Germline trimming cut 5 bases from V and 14 bases from J; bases unmatched to any gene: 14. CDR1 and CDR2 from the germline V gene are SGHVS and FQNEAQ. This CDR3 reads CASSPGSGLAGGGEFF. The DNA of the CDR3 is TGTGCCAGCAGCCCAGGGTCAGGACTAGCGGGAGGAGGAGAGTTCTTC.

In this sample, this clonotype turned up many times. The chain recombines TRBV2 with TRBJ1-5; 9 bases are a match to TRBD1. The CDR3 has 14 residues. V was pared by 10 bases and J by 6 bases, with 10 bases of the junction left unmatched. Germline values: CDR1 SNHLY, CDR2 FYNNEI. CDR3 nucleotide sequence: TGTGCCACGTCCCGGGACAGGGCGGGTCAGCCCCAGCATTTT. Its translation is CATSRDRAGQPQHF.

In this sample, this clonotype turned up many times. The chain links TRBV28 to TRBJ1-5; no clear D. The germline V gene encodes CDR1 MDHEN and CDR2 SYDVKM. With 1 base removed from V and 8 bases from J, the gap between germline ends came to 6 bases. This CDR3 has 12 residues. In DNA form, the CDR3 reads TGTGCCAGCAGTTTATTGGTCAAGCCCCAGCATTTT. It yields the protein CASSLLVKPQHF. The variable domain in full, with the rest retrieved from reference TRBV28 and TRBJ1-5, is DVKVTQSSRYLVKRTGEKVFLECVQDMDHENMFWYRQDPGLGLRLIYFSYDVKMKEKGDIPEGYSVSREKKERFSLILESASTNQTSMYLCASSLLVKPQHFGDGTRLSIL.

This clonotype was seen more than once but under ten times. At one end, the junction sequence differs from germline, possibly due to a read error. The chain couples TRBV11-2 to TRBJ2-7; D is unresolved. Germline lookup yields CDR1 SGHAT and CDR2 FQNNGV. This CDR3 is 15 amino acids long. DNA of the CDR3: TGTGCCAGCAGCTTAGGGCAGGTTTTATCCTACGGGCAGTACTTC. It specifies CASSLGQVLSYGQYF.

The chain uses TRBV27 and TRBJ2-5; TRBD1 matches 9 bases. This CDR3 has 14 amino acids. In germline, CDR1 is MNHEY, CDR2 SMNVEV (reference sequence). Trimming cost V 5 bases and J 3 bases; bases outside gene matches: 4. CDR3 in DNA: TGTGCCAGCAGTCGGACAGGGGCCGAAGAGACCCAGTACTTC. The encoded protein is CASSRTGAEETQYF.

This clonotype was seen a few times. The J gene is TRBJ2-3, the V gene TRBV5-1, with TRBD2 identical over 12 bases. Trimming removed 4 bases from V and 4 bases from J; junction bases left unmatched: 4. The CDR3 totals 15 residues. Germline V gene data show CDR1 as SGHRS and CDR2 as YFSETQ. The DNA of the CDR3 is TGCGCCAGCAGCGCGACTAGCGGGAGTGCAGATACGCAGTATTTT. It encodes CASSATSGSADTQYF.

V and J are TRBV4-1 and TRBJ2-7; 7 nucleotides agree with TRBD1. The CDR3 length is 15 residues. The V and J ends lost 1 base and 1 base, in that order; junction bases with no gene match: 4. In germline, CDR1 is MGHRA, CDR2 YSYEKL. The DNA of the CDR3 is TGCGCCAGCAGCCAAGGGACAGGAGTATCCTACGAGCAGTACTTC. It translates to CASSQGTGVSYEQYF.

This clonotype was seen at least ten times. This chain connects TRBV6-2 or TRBV6-3 to TRBJ2-3; D may be TRBD1 (6 bases). Germline loops: CDR1 MNHEY, CDR2 SVGEGT. This CDR3 contains 14 residues. V lost 7 bases to trimming and J lost 4 bases, with 15 bases between them. CDR3 region: CASMDRRGSDTQYF. CDR3 nucleotides: TGTGCCAGCATGGATCGCAGGGGATCAGATACGCAGTATTTT.

Many counts were recorded for this clonotype. The chain carries TRBV28 and TRBJ1-1; no clear D. The ends were cut back, 3 bases at V and 0 bases at J, with 14 bases in the middle. The germline V gene has CDR1 MDHEN and CDR2 SYDVKM. This CDR3 contains 16 residues. DNA of the CDR3: TGTGCCAGCAGTTTCATTGGCCCCCGTATGAACACTGAAGCTTTCTTT. Amino acids: CASSFIGPRMNTEAFF.